This entry lists 8 T cell receptor beta chains sequenced from one sample in a study of human T cells and chemical hapten exposure. TCRdb reprocessed the RACE reads with MiXCR, giving one entry per CDR3 protein. The profile covers under 150,000 distinct CDR3 sequences, with around 10% appearing a single time and approximately 1.4% taken by the ten largest. Time point indicated: patch test 1, 2 weeks after DPC sensitization. Documented treatment: therapeutic diphenylcyclopropenone sensitization with weekly scalp DPC. The source was whole blood, collected in connection with sensitization to the hapten diphenylcyclopropenone (DPC). These receptors were obtained from a woman in her forties or fifties with alopecia areata. Some clones in this sample may be carry-over from other donors' samples.

In this sample, this clonotype turned up a few times. The chain couples TRBV7-2 to TRBJ2-3; D gene unclear. The V end lost 7 bases, the J end lost 3 bases, and 11 bases lay between the germline ends. Germline V gene lookup returns CDR1 SGHTA and CDR2 FQGNSA. This CDR3 has 13 residues. CDR3 amino acids: CASNWVRTDTQYF. The CDR3 DNA is TGTGCCAGCAACTGGGTTAGGACAGATACGCAGTATTTT.

This clonotype counts as medium-sized. The chain links TRBV7-2 to TRBJ1-1; D unclear. Trimming took 5 bases from V and 5 from J, leaving 9 bases between them. The germline V gene encodes CDR1 SGHTA and CDR2 FQGNSA. This CDR3 is 12 amino acids long. The CDR3 reads CASSLRGTEAFF. CDR3 sequence (DNA): TGTGCCAGCAGCCTACGTGGGACTGAAGCTTTCTTT. Full variable domain (remainder filled in from reference TRBV7-2 and TRBJ1-1): GAGVSQSPSNKVTEKGKDVELRCDPISGHTALYWYRQSLGQGLEFLIYFQGNSAPDKSGLPSDRFSAERTGGSVSTLTIQRTQQEDSAVYLCASSLRGTEAFFGQGTRLTVV.

This clonotype was counted many times. The CDR3 DNA is TGTGCCAGCAGTTTATCCCGTACGAGTCAGCCCCAGCATTTT. Its translation: CASSLSRTSQPQHF. This chain links TRBV27 with TRBJ1-5; D is undetermined. The V gene lost 0 bases and the J gene lost 6 bases, with 9 bases spanning the gap. The CDR3 is 14 amino acids. From germline, CDR1 is MNHEY and CDR2 SMNVEV (reference sequence).

The gene calls are TRBV11-2 and TRBJ2-2; D call uncertain. This CDR3 is 13 amino acids long. Trimming stripped 0 bases from V and 6 bases from J, with 5 bases between. Germline lookup yields CDR1 SGHAT and CDR2 FQNNGV. The CDR3 sequence is CASSLEAAGELFF. For the CDR3, the DNA is TGTGCCAGCAGCTTAGAAGCAGCCGGGGAGCTGTTTTTT.

This clonotype was seen ten or more times. CDR3 sequence: CASSLVGRETGDIAKNIQYF. The CDR3 nucleotides are TGTGCCAGCAGCTTAGTCGGTCGCGAGACAGGCGATATAGCCAAAAACATTCAGTACTTC. The rearrangement links TRBV11-2 to TRBJ2-4, with D perhaps TRBD1 (6 bases). Trimming took off 1 base at V and 0 bases at J, with 22 bases between the two ends. Per the germline V gene, CDR1 is SGHAT and CDR2 is FQNNGV. This CDR3 contains 20 residues.

This clonotype has ten or more counts. The J gene is TRBJ1-1, the V gene TRBV2; the D gene is possibly TRBD1 (6 bases). Germline lookup yields CDR1 SNHLY and CDR2 FYNNEI. This CDR3 has 15 amino acids. With 6 bases removed from V and 5 bases from J, the gap between germline ends came to 19 bases. In DNA, the CDR3 is TGTGCCAGCAGGGGGGCACTAGGGGCTGGGACTGAAGCTTTCTTT. Encoded protein: CASRGALGAGTEAFF. Drawing the rest from reference TRBV2 and TRBJ1-1, the complete variable domain is EPEVTQTPSHQVTQMGQEVILRCVPISNHLYFYWYRQILGQKVEFLVSFYNNEISEKSEIFDDQFSVERPDGSNFTLKIRSTKLEDSAMYFCASRGALGAGTEAFFGQGTRLTVV.

This chain uses TRBV10-2 with TRBJ1-1; the match to TRBD1 covers 7 bases. This CDR3 has 14 amino acids. Germline trimming cut 5 bases from V and 2 bases from J; bases unmatched to any gene: 5. The V gene's germline CDR1 is WSHSY and CDR2 SAAADI. Written as DNA, the CDR3 is TGCGCCAGCAGTATGGGACAGCGAAACACTGAAGCTTTCTTT. Protein: CASSMGQRNTEAFF.

In this sample, this clonotype turned up a few times. This chain connects TRBV7-6 to TRBJ1-5; D gene unclear. The germline V gene encodes CDR1 SGHVS and CDR2 FNYEAQ. This CDR3 comprises 15 residues. V dropped 7 bases and J dropped 4 bases, with 17 bases sitting between them. The CDR3, as DNA: TGTGCCAGCACTGAGAGCACTCAGCCAAATCAGCCCCAGCATTTT. Its protein is CASTESTQPNQPQHF.